A single sample is the source of the 32 T cell receptor beta chains below, sequenced in a study of graft-versus-host responses after intestinal transplantation. No cognate antigen is known for these TCRs. Some clones are missing from TCRdb's copy, which holds only in-frame ones; the method was immunoSEQ multiplex PCR. Here the sample spans roughly 81,000 clones, 82% being singletons. The specimen comprised unstimulated CD4+ T cells sorted from spleen or lymph node cells, sampled before intestinal transplant. The source of these receptors is a human donor who received an intestinal transplant.

The chain combines TRBV2 with TRBJ2-4; the D gene is possibly TRBD1 (6 bases). V lost 6 bases and J lost 0, with 12 bases in between. Germline CDR1 is SNHLY and CDR2 is FYNNEI. The CDR3 consists of 15 residues. CDR3 sequence: CASSVDRTAKNIQYF. In DNA, the CDR3 is TGTGCCAGCAGCGTGGACAGAACAGCCAAAAACATTCAGTACTTC.

This chain uses TRBV19 with TRBJ1-1; D gene uncertain. This CDR3 comprises 14 residues. Germline assignment: CDR1 LNHDA and CDR2 SQIVND (reference sequence). The V end was cut by 5 bases, the J end by 0 bases, with 10 bases between. The CDR3 is CASSVTTLNTEAFF. The CDR3 DNA sequence: TGTGCCAGTAGTGTGACAACCCTGAACACTGAAGCTTTCTTT.

The chain couples TRBV28 to TRBJ2-7, with TRBD2 matching 7 bases. The CDR3 contains 14 residues. V shed 5 bases and J 3 bases; nucleotides not matched to a gene: 7. The V gene's germline CDR1 is MDHEN and CDR2 SYDVKM. The CDR3 nucleotides are TGTGCCAGCAGTAACGCCGGGACTATCTACGAGCAGTACTTC. It specifies CASSNAGTIYEQYF.

The genes are TRBV15 and TRBJ2-2, with a possible D match to TRBD2 (7 bases). V lost 6 bases, J lost 4 bases, and 15 bases lay in between. The CDR3 loop spans 15 amino acids. Germline loops: CDR1 LNHNV, CDR2 YYDKDF (reference sequence). The CDR3 reads CATRLGGAVTGELFF. Written as DNA, the CDR3 is TGTGCCACCAGGCTTGGGGGGGCAGTCACCGGGGAGCTGTTTTTT.

The sample holds one count of this clone. The chain joins TRBV5-8 to TRBJ1-1; 8 bases fit TRBD1. Trimming cost V 4 bases and J 4 bases; bases outside gene matches: 6. Germline V gives CDR1 SGHTS, CDR2 YDEGEE. This CDR3 is 14 amino acids long. The CDR3 sequence: CASSPRTGSTEAFF. CDR3 nucleotides: TGTGCCAGCAGCCCGCGGACAGGGAGCACTGAAGCTTTCTTT.

The rearrangement uses TRBV5-3 and TRBJ1-5, with D possibly matching TRBD1 (6 bases). TRBV5-3 is known as an ORF, though its function is uncertain. This CDR3 is 14 amino acids long. Trimming shortened V by 5 bases and J by 3 bases, and 12 bases separated the two germline ends. This CDR3 is CARRVGQNNQPQHF. CDR3 DNA sequence: TGTGCCAGAAGGGTCGGACAGAACAATCAGCCCCAGCATTTT.

This clone was detected once. The chain has TRBV5-1 and TRBJ1-3; 8 bases fit TRBD1. The CDR3 spans 16 residues. J lost 2 bases, V lost 0 bases, and 4 bases had no gene match. Germline lookup yields CDR1 SGHRS and CDR2 YFSETQ. The DNA for the CDR3 is TGCGCCAGCAGCTTGGCCACAGGGGGTCCTGGAAACACCATATATTTT. Residues: CASSLATGGPGNTIYF. The full variable domain, rest sourced from reference TRBV5-1 and TRBJ1-3, is KAGVTQTPRYLIKTRGQQVTLSCSPISGHRSVSWYQQTPGQGLQFLFEYFSETQRNKGNFPGRFSGRQFSNSRSEMNVSTLELGDSALYLCASSLATGGPGNTIYFGEGSWLTVV.

The chain uses TRBV9 and TRBJ2-6, with D unresolved. This CDR3 contains 14 residues. Trimming removed 6 bases from V and 0 bases from J, with 7 bases in between. Germline CDR1 SGDLS, CDR2 YYNGEE. The CDR3 coding sequence is TGTGCCAGCACCTTGTACTCTGGGGCCAACGTCCTGACTTTC. Translated: CASTLYSGANVLTF.

V and J are TRBV7-8 and TRBJ2-7, with no clear D. V dropped 2 bases and J dropped 5 bases, with 4 bases sitting between them. The germline V gene encodes CDR1 SGHVS and CDR2 FQNEAQ. CDR3 size: 11 residues. The CDR3 sequence: CASSLFDEQYF. The CDR3 DNA reads as TGTGCCAGCAGCTTATTCGACGAGCAGTACTTC.

This clone was detected once. The CDR3 DNA sequence: TGCGCCAGCAGCTTGGGGTCAGGGGGACAAGAGACCCAGTACTTC. This encodes CASSLGSGGQETQYF. The V gene is TRBV5-1, the J gene TRBJ2-5; the match to TRBD1 covers 7 bases. The length of the CDR3 is 15 residues. Germline V CDR1 and CDR2: SGHRS, YFSETQ. Trimming removed 0 bases from V and 2 bases from J; junction bases left unmatched: 4.

The table lists this clone with a count of one. J is TRBJ2-5 and V is TRBV6-4; D not resolved. Germline CDR1 is MRHNA and CDR2 is SNTAGT. Trimming took off 0 bases at V and 2 bases at J, with 7 bases between the two ends. This CDR3 spans 14 amino acids. CDR3 sequence (DNA): TGTGCCAGCAGTGACTCCGGCGGACAAGAGACCCAGTACTTC. It translates to CASSDSGGQETQYF.

The chain recombines TRBV18 with TRBJ1-1; D is undetermined. Trimming removed 0 bases from V and 0 bases from J, with 5 bases in between. Germline CDR1 and CDR2: KGHSH and LQKENI. There are 14 residues in the CDR3. CDR3 in DNA: TGTGCCAGCTCACCACCCGTAATGAACACTGAAGCTTTCTTT. The encoded protein is CASSPPVMNTEAFF.

DNA for the CDR3: TGTGCCAGCAGTTTAGGGACAGCAACCACAGATACGCAGTATTTT. Translation: CASSLGTATTDTQYF. The V and J genes are TRBV28 and TRBJ2-3, with TRBD1 matching over 7 bases. Germline V gives CDR1 MDHEN, CDR2 SYDVKM. The J segment lost 2 bases and the V segment lost 2 bases, leaving 4 bases of the junction unmatched. The CDR3 sequence is 15 residues long.

The chain couples TRBV2 to TRBJ2-1; TRBD1 matches 10 bases. This CDR3 is built from 13 residues. Germline CDR1 SNHLY, CDR2 FYNNEI. The CDR3 sequence is CALRDRGYNEQFF. CDR3 DNA: TGTGCGTTACGGGACAGGGGTTACAATGAGCAGTTCTTC.

This clone was seen only a few times. This chain uses TRBV28 with TRBJ2-7; TRBD2 is a possible D gene (5 bases). Trimming pared 6 bases from V and 2 bases from J, leaving 14 bases between. CDR1 is MDHEN and CDR2 is SYDVKM in the germline V gene. This CDR3 comprises 14 residues. CDR3 region: CASREVEAAYEQYF. The CDR3 DNA follows: TGTGCCAGCAGGGAGGTGGAGGCTGCCTACGAGCAGTACTTC.

In this sample, this clone turned up once. The V and J genes are TRBV28 and TRBJ2-1, with a tentative D call TRBD1 (6 bases). This CDR3 is 12 amino acids long. From germline, CDR1 is MDHEN and CDR2 SYDVKM. V was cut by 5 bases and J by 7 bases, with 9 bases left in between. The CDR3 loop is CASSVRGNEQFF. As DNA, the CDR3 is TGTGCCAGCAGTGTGAGGGGGAATGAGCAGTTCTTC.

The sample holds one count of this clone. The rearrangement links TRBV28 to TRBJ1-1; D perhaps matches TRBD1 (5 bases). V shed 3 bases and J shed 6 bases, with 11 bases lying between them. The germline V gene has CDR1 MDHEN and CDR2 SYDVKM. The CDR3 is 13 residues long. The CDR3 sequence is CASSFSRAAEAFF. The CDR3 DNA reads as TGTGCCAGCAGTTTTAGCAGGGCGGCTGAAGCTTTCTTT.

The V and J genes are TRBV7-8 and TRBJ2-7; 8 bases align to TRBD2. The CDR3 is made up of 17 amino acids. Trimming took 0 bases from V and 8 from J; bases not matched to a gene: 15. Germline lookup yields CDR1 SGHVS and CDR2 FQNEAQ. The CDR3 DNA reads TGTGCCAGCAGCTTAGCCTATGCGGGGGGTAGCGGGATGAAGCAGTACTTC. Encoded protein: CASSLAYAGGSGMKQYF.

This chain links TRBV6-1 with TRBJ2-1, with 10 bases matching TRBD1. Germline V gene data show CDR1 as MNHNS and CDR2 as SASEGT. CDR3 length equals 15 residues. Germline trimming cut 5 bases from V and 8 bases from J; bases unmatched to any gene: 9. In nucleotides, the CDR3 is TGTGCCAGCAGTTTCCGGGACAGGGGTAGTTATGAGCAGTTCTTC. It translates to CASSFRDRGSYEQFF.

The chain has TRBV11-1 and TRBJ1-1; D may be TRBD1 (5 bases). Trimming took 5 bases from V and 8 from J, leaving 9 bases between them. CDR1 is SGHAT and CDR2 is FQDESV in the germline V gene (reference sequence). This CDR3 comprises 11 residues. CDR3 amino acids: CASSGHGEAFF. CDR3 coding DNA: TGTGCCAGCAGCGGACACGGAGAAGCTTTCTTT.

The chain joins TRBV15 to TRBJ2-7; D is possibly TRBD1 (6 bases). The CDR3 spans 14 residues. Germline assignment: CDR1 LNHNV and CDR2 YYDKDF (reference sequence). Trimming took off 6 bases at V and 6 bases at J, with 18 bases between the two ends. The DNA of the CDR3 is TGTGCCACCAGGTGGGGGCCAGGGTCGTTCGAGCAGTACTTC. Its translation is CATRWGPGSFEQYF.

This clone was detected once. The chain couples TRBV5-1 to TRBJ1-3; D is ambiguous. Germline V gives CDR1 SGHRS, CDR2 YFSETQ. This CDR3 contains 14 residues. V shed 0 bases and J shed 7 bases, with 11 bases lying between them. The CDR3 sequence is CASSLGGAWNTIYF. Written as DNA, the CDR3 is TGCGCCAGCAGCTTGGGGGGAGCTTGGAACACCATATATTTT.

V and J are TRBV5-5 and TRBJ1-2; D is unresolved. Germline CDR1 and CDR2: SGHKS and YYEKEE (reference sequence). The CDR3 has 14 amino acids. With 1 base removed from V and 0 bases from J, the gap between germline ends came to 7 bases. The chain's CDR3 is CASSLPVANYGYTF. Written as DNA, the CDR3 is TGTGCCAGCAGCTTGCCGGTAGCTAACTATGGCTACACCTTC. The full variable domain, rest sourced from reference TRBV5-5 and TRBJ1-2, is DAGVTQSPTHLIKTRGQQVTLRCSPISGHKSVSWYQQVLGQGPQFIFQYYEKEERGRGNFPDRFSARQFPNYSSELNVNALLLGDSALYLCASSLPVANYGYTFGSGTRLTVV.

The chain combines TRBV14 with TRBJ2-5, with unresolved D. V was pared by 3 bases and J by 4 bases, with 3 bases between. Germline loops: CDR1 SGHDN, CDR2 FVKESK. The length of the CDR3 is 11 residues. The CDR3 loop is CASSQRETQYF. CDR3 DNA sequence: TGTGCCAGCAGCCAGAGAGAGACCCAGTACTTC.

The table lists this clone with a few counts. The V and J genes are TRBV2 and TRBJ2-1, with a weak D call TRBD1 (5 bases). Germline lookup yields CDR1 SNHLY and CDR2 FYNNEI. The CDR3 spans 14 residues. Trimming took 7 bases from V and 8 from J, leaving 18 bases between them. The CDR3 DNA sequence: TGTGCCAGCATTAAGGAGCCCCTGGGGCATGAGCAGTTCTTC. The encoded protein is CASIKEPLGHEQFF.

V gene TRBV7-2 combines with J gene TRBJ1-5, with TRBD1 matching 10 bases. This CDR3 contains 13 residues. Trimming cost V 8 bases and J 6 bases; bases outside gene matches: 4. Germline V gene lookup returns CDR1 SGHTA and CDR2 FQGNSA. The CDR3 sequence is CASCRDRGQPQHF. In DNA, the CDR3 is TGTGCCAGCTGCAGGGACAGGGGTCAGCCCCAGCATTTT.

In this sample, this clone turned up a few times. The chain links TRBV5-1 to TRBJ2-3; 10 nucleotides line up with TRBD2. The V gene's germline CDR1 is SGHRS and CDR2 YFSETQ. J lost 1 base, V lost 0 bases, and 5 bases had no gene match. CDR3 length: 17 residues. The chain's CDR3 is CASSLASGGRGTDTQYF. Here the CDR3 DNA reads TGCGCCAGCAGCTTGGCTAGCGGGGGTCGCGGCACAGATACGCAGTATTTT.

CDR3 protein: CSAALADTQYF. CDR3 nucleotides: TGCAGTGCTGCGCTAGCGGATACGCAGTATTTT. The V call is TRBV20-1, the J call TRBJ2-3; tentative D call: TRBD2 (6 bases). CDR1 DFQATT and CDR2 SNEGSKA come from the germline V gene (reference sequence). The length of the CDR3 is 11 residues. Between the trimmed V and J ends, which lost 5 bases and 6 bases, there was a span of 9 bases.

This clone was picked up a small number of times. The chain carries TRBV5-6 and TRBJ2-3; 8 nucleotides line up with TRBD1. After removal of 5 bases from V and 2 bases from J, the junction contained 7 bases not matched to a gene. This CDR3 region has 15 residues. Germline V gene sequence: CDR1 SGHDT, CDR2 YYEEEE. The CDR3 DNA reads TGTGCCAGCAGTCCCAGGGGGCCCTCCACAGATACGCAGTATTTT. It translates to CASSPRGPSTDTQYF. Together with reference TRBV5-6 and TRBJ2-3, the CDR3 gives the full variable domain: DAGVTQSPTHLIKTRGQQVTLRCSPKSGHDTVSWYQQALGQGPQFIFQYYEEEERQRGNFPDRFSGHQFPNYSSELNVNALLLGDSALYLCASSPRGPSTDTQYFGPGTRLTVL.

This chain uses TRBV29-1 with TRBJ2-1; 13 bases fit TRBD2. Germline trimming cut 1 base from V and 0 bases from J; bases unmatched to any gene: 9. CDR1 and CDR2 (germline): SQVTM, ANQGSEA. The CDR3 runs 19 residues. The CDR3 region has the DNA TGCAGCGTTGAAGGCCCGACTAGCGGGAGGACAAGCTCCTACAATGAGCAGTTCTTC. Translated: CSVEGPTSGRTSSYNEQFF.

This clone was detected a few times. The chain is built from TRBV19 and TRBJ2-3, with 14 bases lining up with TRBD2. Trimming removed 5 bases from V and 1 base from J; junction bases left unmatched: 11. The germline CDR1 and CDR2 sequences are LNHDA and SQIVND (reference sequence). This CDR3 is built from 19 residues. CDR3 nucleotides: TGTGCCAGTAGTGCGGGGACTAGCGGGAGACTCAAGGGCACAGATACGCAGTATTTT. Its translation: CASSAGTSGRLKGTDTQYF.

The chain recombines TRBV9 with TRBJ1-6; a possible D gene is TRBD1 (6 bases). From germline, CDR1 is SGDLS and CDR2 YYNGEE. Trimming cost V 6 bases and J 7 bases, with 14 bases left between them. CDR3 length equals 14 residues. CDR3 sequence reads: CASNQGMRNSPLHF. CDR3 DNA: TGTGCCAGCAATCAGGGGATGAGGAATTCACCCCTCCACTTT.